This entry lists 25 T cell receptor beta chains sequenced from one sample in a study of post-analysis software for immune sequencing data. Findings of the study overall: Patients carried four or five TRBV segments more frequently than controls did, and TRBV5-6, TRBV5-1 and TRBV20-1 were among them.

Antigens for these TCRs are unknown. The library was made from cDNA and included unique molecular identifiers. TCRdb reprocessed the PCR reads with MiXCR, giving one entry per CDR3 protein. The data show about 460,000 distinct CDR3 sequences, over 35% seen once. Sample: blood. All receptors derive from a girl aged 10-17 years with multiple sclerosis.

CDR3 protein: CATSDTKGTGAYNEQFF. The CDR3 region has the DNA TGTGCCACCAGTGACACTAAAGGGACGGGAGCCTACAATGAGCAGTTCTTC. J is TRBJ2-1 and V is TRBV24-1, with TRBD2 as a possible D gene (6 bases). In germline, CDR1 is KGHDR, CDR2 SFDVKD. This CDR3 is built from 17 residues. The V end was cut by 4 bases, the J end by 2 bases, with 17 bases between.

This clonotype was detected only a few times. CDR3 sequence (DNA): TGTGCCAGCAGTTCCCTCCGACTATCGATACAGGGATTCGGAGCTTTCTTT. Translating gives CASSSLRLSIQGFGAFF. This sequence joins TRBV12-3 or TRBV12-4 and TRBJ1-1; a weak D match, TRBD1 (6 bases). V lost 4 bases and J 10 bases, leaving 28 bases between the germline ends. This CDR3 has 17 residues.

This clonotype was seen more than once but under ten times. The DNA of the CDR3 is TGTGCCAGCAGCGTAGTGGGAGAAAACAATGAGCAGTTCTTC. It yields the protein CASSVVGENNEQFF. The V gene is TRBV9, the J gene TRBJ2-1; a weak D match, TRBD2 (5 bases). V gave up 0 bases and J gave up 5 bases, with 9 bases separating them. Germline CDR1 reads SGDLS; CDR2 reads YYNGEE. The CDR3 runs to 14 residues.

This clonotype showed up just a few times. The chain employs TRBV4-1 and TRBJ2-7; 8 positions match TRBD2. The ends lost 1 base at V and 3 bases at J; junction bases unmatched: 5. This CDR3 contains 15 residues. The V gene's germline CDR1 is MGHRA and CDR2 YSYEKL. CDR3 DNA: TGCGCCAGCAGCCAAGGAGCGGGGGATCTCTACGAGCAGTACTTC. Translated: CASSQGAGDLYEQYF.

The chain joins TRBV7-2 to TRBJ2-5, with 15 bases lining up with TRBD2. The last part of the DNA fits TRBJ2-7 better; the J call may be wrong. This CDR3 has 17 amino acids. Per germline, CDR1 SGHTA and CDR2 FQGNSA. The CDR3 DNA follows: TGTGCCAGCAGCTTCTGGACTAGCGGGAGGGGGGCGTACGAGCAGTACTTC. This codes for CASSFWTSGRGAYEQYF.

The V call is TRBV4-2, the J call TRBJ2-1; no firm D call. Germline lookup yields CDR1 LGHNA and CDR2 YNFKEQ. This CDR3 is 16 amino acids long. V lost 0 bases and J 0 bases, leaving 9 bases between the germline ends. CDR3 amino acids: CASSQDRSDSYNEQFF. CDR3 bases: TGTGCCAGCAGCCAAGATAGAAGTGACTCCTACAATGAGCAGTTCTTC.

This chain links TRBV9 with TRBJ2-1; D remains ambiguous. Germline V gene lookup returns CDR1 SGDLS and CDR2 YYNGEE. The ends were cut back, 2 bases at V and 0 bases at J, with 9 bases in the middle. CDR3 length: 15 residues. The CDR3 protein is CASSVSTSSYNEQFF. In nucleotides, the CDR3 is TGTGCCAGCAGCGTGAGCACGAGCTCCTACAATGAGCAGTTCTTC.

This clonotype has only one observation. The chain links TRBV6-1 to TRBJ2-5, with 7 bases matching TRBD2. The ends lost 10 bases at V and 1 base at J; junction bases unmatched: 6. This CDR3 has 13 residues. Germline CDR1 and CDR2: MNHNS and SASEGT. The CDR3, as DNA: TGTGCCATCGAGACTAGCCTCCAAGAGACCCAGTACTTC. This encodes CAIETSLQETQYF.

The chain uses TRBV7-9 and TRBJ2-3, with D uncertain. The CDR3 loop spans 14 amino acids. V dropped 6 bases and J dropped 3 bases, with 13 bases sitting between them. CDR1 is SEHNR and CDR2 is FQNEAQ in the germline V gene (reference sequence). CDR3 in DNA: TGTGCCAGCAGTTACTACCGAGATACAGATACGCAGTATTTT. It encodes CASSYYRDTDTQYF.

This clonotype was recorded a few times. V is TRBV5-6 and J is TRBJ1-2, with TRBD1 matching over 8 bases. Germline CDR1 is SGHDT and CDR2 is YYEEEE. CDR3 size: 14 residues. V shed 4 bases and J 5 bases; nucleotides not matched to a gene: 7. The CDR3 spells CASSPRQGLYGYTF. CDR3 coding DNA: TGTGCCAGCAGCCCGCGACAGGGGTTATATGGCTACACCTTC.

V and J are TRBV7-3 and TRBJ2-1; weak D call: TRBD1 (5 bases). The CDR3 is 14 amino acids. Germline V gene sequence: CDR1 SGHTA, CDR2 FQGTGA. Trimming stripped 0 bases from V and 3 bases from J, with 6 bases between. The CDR3 loop reads CASSLTTDYNEQFF. The CDR3 DNA reads as TGTGCCAGCAGCTTAACGACAGACTACAATGAGCAGTTCTTC. Full variable domain (outside the CDR3, taken from reference TRBV7-3 and TRBJ2-1): GAGVSQTPSNKVTEKGKYVELRCDPISGHTALYWYRQSLGQGPEFLIYFQGTGAADDSGLPNDRFFAVRPEGSVSTLKIQRTERGDSAVYLCASSLTTDYNEQFFGPGTRLTVL.

This clonotype has more than one count but fewer than ten. The chain combines TRBV20-1 with TRBJ2-7; 7 positions match TRBD2. The CDR3 consists of 13 residues. V was clipped by 3 bases and J by 2 bases; unmatched bases: 4. Germline-derived CDR1 and CDR2 are DFQATT and SNEGSKA (reference sequence). As DNA, the CDR3 is TGCAGTGCTAGTCCTAGCGGTCCCTACGAGCAGTACTTC. This codes for CSASPSGPYEQYF.

V is TRBV20-1 and J is TRBJ2-7; D tentatively reads TRBD1 or TRBD2 (6 bases each). CDR1 is DFQATT and CDR2 is SNEGSKA in the germline V gene (reference sequence). The CDR3 extends over 15 amino acids. Trimming took 0 bases from V and 3 from J, leaving 15 bases between them. The CDR3 DNA reads TGCAGTGCTAGAGATCGGAGCGGAGGGGGCTACGAGCAGTACTTC. Amino acid sequence: CSARDRSGGGYEQYF.

The chain carries TRBV6-1 and TRBJ2-6, with 10 bases fitting TRBD2. The CDR3 is made up of 19 amino acids. The J segment lost 0 bases and the V segment lost 5 bases, leaving 10 bases of the junction unmatched. Per the germline V gene, CDR1 is MNHNS and CDR2 is SASEGT. CDR3 amino acids: CASSQWTSGFYSGANVLTF. The CDR3 region has the DNA TGTGCCAGCAGTCAATGGACTAGCGGCTTTTACTCTGGGGCCAACGTCCTGACTTTC.

The chain carries TRBV7-9 and TRBJ2-3, with D possibly matching TRBD2 (5 bases). This CDR3 contains 14 residues. CDR1 is SEHNR, CDR2 FQNEAQ, per germline (reference sequence). The germline V and J ends were trimmed by 5 bases and 6 bases, with 15 bases remaining between them. CDR3 residues: CASSKTSNWDTQYF. The DNA for the CDR3 is TGTGCCAGCAGCAAAACTAGTAATTGGGATACGCAGTATTTT.

This clonotype was counted between two and nine times. The gene calls are TRBV6-6 and TRBJ1-2; D may be TRBD1 (5 bases). V was trimmed by 0 bases and J by 4 bases, leaving 9 bases between them. The CDR3 is made up of 14 amino acids. Looked up from germline, CDR1 is MNHNY and CDR2 is SVGAGI (reference sequence). For the CDR3, the DNA is TGTGCCAGCAGTTACTCGCAGGGCGGCTATGGCTACACCTTC. Residues: CASSYSQGGYGYTF.

CDR3 DNA: TGTGCCATCAGTGGGGGACGGAGGAACAGTGACTATGGCTACACCTTC. Translation: CAISGGRRNSDYGYTF. The chain links TRBV10-3 to TRBJ1-2; TRBD1 is a possible D gene (5 bases). Per the germline V gene, CDR1 is ENHRY and CDR2 is SYGVKD. The V and J ends lost 4 bases and 3 bases respectively, with 18 bases between them. The CDR3 sequence is 16 residues long.

The chain couples TRBV4-1 to TRBJ2-3; D unresolved. The CDR3 runs to 13 residues. The germline V and J ends were trimmed by 3 bases and 6 bases, with 10 bases remaining between them. Germline values: CDR1 MGHRA, CDR2 YSYEKL. The CDR3 DNA reads TGCGCCAGCAGCCAGCCTTTCCGGGATACGCAGTATTTT. Translation gives CASSQPFRDTQYF.

This clonotype was counted between two and nine times. This chain joins TRBV29-1 and TRBJ2-3; 9 bases match TRBD2. Unmatched junction bases numbered 6, after V lost 7 bases and J lost 4 bases. The CDR3 sequence is 13 residues long. Germline values: CDR1 SQVTM, CDR2 ANQGSEA. The CDR3 DNA sequence: TGCAGCGGTAGCGGGAGATTATCAGATACGCAGTATTTT. Translating gives CSGSGRLSDTQYF.

This sequence joins TRBV29-1 and TRBJ2-7; D ambiguous. The V end lost 6 bases, the J end lost 3 bases, and 9 bases lay between the germline ends. The CDR3 spans 11 residues. The germline gives CDR1 SQVTM, CDR2 ANQGSEA. CDR3 in DNA: TGCAGCGTCCTGACTGGCTACGAGCAGTACTTC. It is translated as CSVLTGYEQYF.

The chain couples TRBV29-1 to TRBJ2-5; D gene ambiguous. Per the germline V gene, CDR1 is SQVTM and CDR2 is ANQGSEA. V was trimmed by 3 bases and J by 5 bases, leaving 10 bases between them. The CDR3 sequence is 12 residues long. The CDR3 DNA is TGCAGCGTTGACCCTAGGCGGGAGACCCAGTACTTC. Its protein product is CSVDPRRETQYF.

The chain uses TRBV12-3 or TRBV12-4 and TRBJ1-2; 7 bases line up with TRBD1. Trimming removed 6 bases from V and 4 bases from J; junction bases left unmatched: 11. The CDR3 consists of 15 residues. The CDR3: CASSARDSQTYGYTF. CDR3 DNA sequence: TGTGCCAGCAGCGCCCGGGACAGCCAAACCTATGGCTACACCTTC.

The V gene is TRBV11-2, the J gene TRBJ2-7; tentative D call: TRBD1 (6 bases). CDR1 is SGHAT, CDR2 FQNNGV, per germline. The CDR3 covers 15 residues. Trimming removed 2 bases at V and 4 bases at J, with 15 bases between. CDR3 sequence: CASSLSTGTIYEQYF. CDR3 coding DNA: TGTGCCAGCAGCTTATCGACCGGGACAATTTACGAGCAGTACTTC.

V and J are TRBV7-8 and TRBJ1-6; 7 bases agree with TRBD1. The germline V gene has CDR1 SGHVS and CDR2 FQNEAQ. This CDR3 is built from 15 residues. With 2 bases clipped from V and 13 bases from J, the junction kept 11 bases outside the gene matches. The CDR3 reads CASSLQSQGEAPLHF. CDR3 nucleotide sequence: TGTGCCAGCAGCTTACAGAGCCAGGGGGAGGCCCCCCTCCACTTT.

This clonotype was recorded at least ten times. V gene TRBV20-1 combines with J gene TRBJ1-2; 9 nucleotides agree with TRBD1. The CDR3 has 14 residues. V lost 3 bases, J lost 6 bases, and 8 bases stayed unmatched. CDR1 DFQATT and CDR2 SNEGSKA come from the germline V gene (reference sequence). The CDR3 region is CSARRPGTGNGYTF. The CDR3 DNA is TGCAGTGCTAGGCGACCCGGGACAGGGAATGGCTACACCTTC.